This T cell receptor (beta chain) was sequenced for a study of graft-versus-host responses after intestinal transplantation. Study-level background: Transplant recipients had multivisceral, liver-intestinal, or isolated intestinal grafts. Following induction with anti-thymocyte globulin, all recipients were given tacrolimus and steroids for two to three years. Study observations and caveats: Across patients carrying graft-donor T cell macrochimerism, allografts held high graft-versus-host to host-versus-graft clonal ratios. Some GvH clones were seen earlier in gut or blood, suggesting intestinal origin.

Concerning this clone itself: What it recognizes is unknown.

The CDR3 has 15 amino acids. V shed 3 bases, J shed 3 bases, and the junction held 2 bases outside the gene matches. Germline V gene sequence: CDR1 KGHSH, CDR2 LQKENI. Profiled with immunoSEQ multiplex PCR; TCRdb holds only in-frame clones, not every one. The table records under 20,000 clones, 82% of them present only once. The chain carries TRBV18 and TRBJ2-1, with TRBD2 matching 10 bases. The source is a human patient who received an intestinal transplant, so some T cells may come from the graft donor. The sequences come from PBMCs, collected 14 days after transplant. The CDR3 nucleotides read TGTGCCAGCTCACCCCAGCGGGGGGGCTACAATGAGCAGTTCTTC. It encodes CASSPQRGGYNEQFF.